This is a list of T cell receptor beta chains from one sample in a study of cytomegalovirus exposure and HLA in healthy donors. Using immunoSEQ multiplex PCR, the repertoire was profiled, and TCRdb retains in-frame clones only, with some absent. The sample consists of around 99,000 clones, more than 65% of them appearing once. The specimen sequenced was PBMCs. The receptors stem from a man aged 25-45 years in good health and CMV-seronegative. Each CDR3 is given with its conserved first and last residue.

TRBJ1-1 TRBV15 CATSRLGVNTEAFF
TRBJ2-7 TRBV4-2 CASSQDDGRERSYEQYF
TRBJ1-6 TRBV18 CASSLRDRPNSPLHF
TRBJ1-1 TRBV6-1 CASSAQGGTEAFF
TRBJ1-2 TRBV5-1 CASSLGLGGYTF
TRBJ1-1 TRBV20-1 CNTLWLGKAFF
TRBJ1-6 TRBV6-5 CASRTTGKSLPLHF
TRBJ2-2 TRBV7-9 CASSLLKGESTGELFF
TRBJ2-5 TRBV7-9 CASSLKTGDQETQYF
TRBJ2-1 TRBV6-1 CASGGLAGYNEQFF
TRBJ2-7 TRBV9 CASSGGTGGDEQYF
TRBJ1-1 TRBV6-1 CASRRRGNTEAFF
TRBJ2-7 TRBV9 CASSVGLASNEQYF
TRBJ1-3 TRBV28 CATKRVGNTIYF
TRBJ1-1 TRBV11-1 CASHKTGENTEAFF